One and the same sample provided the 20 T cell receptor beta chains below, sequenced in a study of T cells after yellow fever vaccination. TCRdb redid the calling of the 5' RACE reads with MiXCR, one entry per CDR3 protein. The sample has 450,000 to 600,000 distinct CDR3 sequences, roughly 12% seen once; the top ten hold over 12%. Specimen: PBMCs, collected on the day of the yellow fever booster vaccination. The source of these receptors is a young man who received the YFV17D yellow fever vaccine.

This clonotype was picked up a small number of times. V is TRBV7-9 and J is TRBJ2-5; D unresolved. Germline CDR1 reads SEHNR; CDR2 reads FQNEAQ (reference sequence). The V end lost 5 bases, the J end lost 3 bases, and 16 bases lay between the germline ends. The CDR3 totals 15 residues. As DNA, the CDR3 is TGTGCCAGCAGCCTCGACCGAAACTACAAAGAGACCCAGTACTTC. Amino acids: CASSLDRNYKETQYF.

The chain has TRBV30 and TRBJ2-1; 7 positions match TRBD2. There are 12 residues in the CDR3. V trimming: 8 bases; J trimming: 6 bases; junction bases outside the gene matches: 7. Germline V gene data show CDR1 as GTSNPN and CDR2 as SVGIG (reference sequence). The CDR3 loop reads CAGGVGSNEQFF. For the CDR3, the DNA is TGTGCCGGGGGGGTGGGGAGCAATGAGCAGTTCTTC.

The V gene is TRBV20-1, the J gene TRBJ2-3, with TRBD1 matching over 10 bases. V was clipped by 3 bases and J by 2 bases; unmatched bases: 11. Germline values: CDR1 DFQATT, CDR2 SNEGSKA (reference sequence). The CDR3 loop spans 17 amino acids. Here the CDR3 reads CSASGTGETSVTDTQYF. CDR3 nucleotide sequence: TGCAGTGCTAGTGGGACAGGGGAGACTAGTGTCACAGATACGCAGTATTTT.

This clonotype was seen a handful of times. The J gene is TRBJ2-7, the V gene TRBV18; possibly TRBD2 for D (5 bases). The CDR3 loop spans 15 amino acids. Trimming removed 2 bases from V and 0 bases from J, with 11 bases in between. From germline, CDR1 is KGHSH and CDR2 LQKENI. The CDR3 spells CASSPTGGLSYEQYF. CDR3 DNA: TGTGCCAGCTCACCAACCGGAGGCCTCTCCTACGAGCAGTACTTC. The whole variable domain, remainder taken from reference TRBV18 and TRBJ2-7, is NAGVMQNPRHLVRRRGQEARLRCSPMKGHSHVYWYRQLPEEGLKFMVYLQKENIIDESGMPKERFSAEFPKEGPSILRIQQVVRGDSAAYFCASSPTGGLSYEQYFGPGTRLTVT.

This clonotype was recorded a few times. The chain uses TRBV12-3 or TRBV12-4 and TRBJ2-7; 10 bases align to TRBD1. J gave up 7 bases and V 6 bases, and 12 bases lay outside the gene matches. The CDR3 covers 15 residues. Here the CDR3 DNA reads TGTGCCAGCAGCCACGCGACAGGGGGCTTAAGTGAGCAGTACTTC. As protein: CASSHATGGLSEQYF.

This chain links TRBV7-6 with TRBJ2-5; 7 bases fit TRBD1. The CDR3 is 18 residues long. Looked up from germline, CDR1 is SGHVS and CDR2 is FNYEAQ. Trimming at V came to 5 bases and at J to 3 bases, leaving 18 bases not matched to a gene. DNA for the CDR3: TGTGCCAGCAGCCCACAGCGACAGGGTTCGGTGTCCGAAGAGACCCAGTACTTC. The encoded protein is CASSPQRQGSVSEETQYF. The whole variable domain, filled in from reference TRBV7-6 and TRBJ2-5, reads GAGVSQSPRYKVTKRGQDVALRCDPISGHVSLYWYRQALGQGPEFLTYFNYEAQQDKSGLPNDRFSAERPEGSISTLTIQRTEQRDSAMYRCASSPQRQGSVSEETQYFGPGTRLLVL.

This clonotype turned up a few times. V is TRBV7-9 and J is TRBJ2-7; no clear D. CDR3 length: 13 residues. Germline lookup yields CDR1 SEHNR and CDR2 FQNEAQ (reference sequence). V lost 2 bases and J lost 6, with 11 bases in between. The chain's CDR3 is CASSLQDPGEQYF. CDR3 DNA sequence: TGTGCCAGCAGCTTACAGGATCCAGGCGAGCAGTACTTC.

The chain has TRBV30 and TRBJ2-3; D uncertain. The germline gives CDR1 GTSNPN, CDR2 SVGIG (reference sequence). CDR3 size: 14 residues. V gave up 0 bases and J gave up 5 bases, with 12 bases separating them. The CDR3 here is CAWSVLVTGDTQYF. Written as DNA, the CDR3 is TGTGCCTGGAGTGTACTTGTAACTGGAGATACGCAGTATTTT.

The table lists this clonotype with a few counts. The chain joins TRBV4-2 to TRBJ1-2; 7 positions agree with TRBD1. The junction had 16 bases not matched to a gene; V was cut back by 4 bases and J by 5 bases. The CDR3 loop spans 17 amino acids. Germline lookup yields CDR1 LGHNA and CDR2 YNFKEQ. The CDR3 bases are TGTGCCAGCAGCCGACAGGGTAACCGACATGCCGAGTATGGCTACACCTTC. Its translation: CASSRQGNRHAEYGYTF.

CDR3 region: CASSIGQGGNSPLHF. In DNA form, the CDR3 reads TGCGCCAGCAGCATCGGACAGGGGGGCAATTCACCCCTCCACTTT. The chain has TRBV5-1 and TRBJ1-6; TRBD1 agrees at 10 bases. CDR1 is SGHRS and CDR2 is YFSETQ in the germline V gene. The CDR3 loop spans 15 amino acids. The V and J ends lost 4 bases and 7 bases, in that order; junction bases with no gene match: 5.

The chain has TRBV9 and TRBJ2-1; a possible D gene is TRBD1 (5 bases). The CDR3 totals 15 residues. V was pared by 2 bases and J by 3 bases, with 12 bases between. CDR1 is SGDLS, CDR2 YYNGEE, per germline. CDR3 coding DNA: TGTGCCAGCAGCGTCAGGGTTGAAGTCTACAATGAGCAGTTCTTC. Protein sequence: CASSVRVEVYNEQFF.

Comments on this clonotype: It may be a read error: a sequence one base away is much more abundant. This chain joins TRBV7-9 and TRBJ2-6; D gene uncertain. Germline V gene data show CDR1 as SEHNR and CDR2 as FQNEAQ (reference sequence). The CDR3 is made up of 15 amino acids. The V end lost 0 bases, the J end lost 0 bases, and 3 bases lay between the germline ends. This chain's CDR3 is CASSLAISGANVLTF. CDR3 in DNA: TGTGCCAGCAGCTTAGCGATCTCTGGGGCCAACGTCCTGACTTTC.

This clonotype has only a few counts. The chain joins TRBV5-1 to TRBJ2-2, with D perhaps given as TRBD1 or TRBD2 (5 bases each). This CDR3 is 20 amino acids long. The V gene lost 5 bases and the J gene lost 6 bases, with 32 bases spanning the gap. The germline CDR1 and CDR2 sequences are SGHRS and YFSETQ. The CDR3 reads CASRVRWLVFGTVSAGELFF. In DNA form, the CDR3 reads TGCGCCAGCAGGGTCCGATGGTTGGTGTTCGGGACCGTGTCGGCCGGGGAGCTGTTTTTT.

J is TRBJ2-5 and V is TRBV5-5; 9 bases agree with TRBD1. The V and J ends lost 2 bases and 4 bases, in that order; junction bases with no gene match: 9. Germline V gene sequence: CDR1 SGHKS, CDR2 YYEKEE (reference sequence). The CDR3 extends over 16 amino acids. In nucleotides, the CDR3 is TGTGCCAGCAGCTTAACAGGGGGCGGAGCGGCAGAGACCCAGTACTTC. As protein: CASSLTGGGAAETQYF.

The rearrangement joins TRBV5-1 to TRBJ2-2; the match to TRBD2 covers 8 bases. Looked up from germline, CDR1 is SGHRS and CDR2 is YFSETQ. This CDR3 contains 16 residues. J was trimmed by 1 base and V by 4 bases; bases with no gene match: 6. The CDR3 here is CASSLEAGVNTGELFF. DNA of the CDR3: TGCGCCAGCAGCCTAGAAGCGGGAGTGAACACCGGGGAGCTGTTTTTT.

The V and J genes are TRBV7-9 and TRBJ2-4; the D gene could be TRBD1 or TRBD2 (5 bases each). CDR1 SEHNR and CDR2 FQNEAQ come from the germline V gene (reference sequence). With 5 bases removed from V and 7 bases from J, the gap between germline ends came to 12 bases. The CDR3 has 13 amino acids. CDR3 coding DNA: TGTGCCAGCAGCCGCATCGGGGCGAACATTCAGTACTTC. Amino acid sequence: CASSRIGANIQYF.

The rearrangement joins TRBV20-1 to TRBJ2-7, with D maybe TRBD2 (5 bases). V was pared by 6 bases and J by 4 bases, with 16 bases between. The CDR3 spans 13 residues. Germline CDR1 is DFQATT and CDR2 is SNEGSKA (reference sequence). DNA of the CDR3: TGCAGTGCCAGACTAAGCCGATCTTACGAGCAGTACTTC. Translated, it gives CSARLSRSYEQYF.

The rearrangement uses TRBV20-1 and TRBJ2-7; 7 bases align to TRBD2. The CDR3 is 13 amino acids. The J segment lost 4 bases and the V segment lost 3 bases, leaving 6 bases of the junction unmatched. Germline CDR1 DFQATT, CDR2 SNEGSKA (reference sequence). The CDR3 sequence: CSARGGRGYEQYF. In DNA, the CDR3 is TGCAGTGCTAGGGGCGGGAGAGGGTACGAGCAGTACTTC.

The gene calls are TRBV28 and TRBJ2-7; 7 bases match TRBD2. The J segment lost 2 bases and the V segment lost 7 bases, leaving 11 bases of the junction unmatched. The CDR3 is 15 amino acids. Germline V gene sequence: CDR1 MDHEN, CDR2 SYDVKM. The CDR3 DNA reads TGTGCCAGCACCCAGGGAGGGGCTACCCCCTACGAGCAGTACTTC. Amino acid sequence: CASTQGGATPYEQYF.

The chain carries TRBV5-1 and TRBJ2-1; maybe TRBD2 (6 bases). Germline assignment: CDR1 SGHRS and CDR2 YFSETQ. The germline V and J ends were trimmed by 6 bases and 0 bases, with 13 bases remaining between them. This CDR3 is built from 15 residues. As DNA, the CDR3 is TGCGCCAGCACTCCGGGGGACCTCTCCTACAATGAGCAGTTCTTC. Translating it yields CASTPGDLSYNEQFF.